What follows are 29 T cell receptor beta chains derived from one specimen sequenced in a study of CXCR3-negative and CXCR3-positive naive CD8 T cells (dated by TCRdb to the late 2010s). TCRdb names NextSeq 550 as the instrument used. The Human TCR Profiling Kit (MiLaboratory) was used to prepare UMI-labeled 5' RACE TRB cDNA libraries. With the reads reprocessed by TCRdb, a single entry stands for each CDR3 protein sequence and no DNA is reported. This sample's table lists under 70,000 distinct CDR3 sequences. 20% to 25% of the sample is in the top ten clones. The source material was memory CD8+ T cells from blood. The sample's cell subset or site, from its label and the paper: conventional CD8+ memory T cells (TMEM), sorted as controls. The source of these receptors is a human donor in good health. Some clones in this sample may be carry-over from other donors' samples.

The chain is built from TRBV14 and TRBJ2-5; TCRdb proposes TRBD1, but this gene call is untestable without DNA. The CDR3 loop spans 15 amino acids. Germline V CDR1 and CDR2: SGHDN, FVKESK. Here the CDR3 reads CASSISAGGQETQYF.

The V gene is TRBV29-1, the J gene TRBJ1-3. Germline V gene sequence: CDR1 SQVTM, CDR2 ANQGSEA. This CDR3 has 12 amino acids. CDR3 loop: CSVEGLLDTIYF.

This rearrangement joins TRBV29-1 to TRBJ2-2; TCRdb outputs TRBD1, but without DNA this stays unchecked. The CDR3 totals 18 residues. Germline loops: CDR1 SQVTM, CDR2 ANQGSEA. CDR3 sequence: CSAEGGTGTFRGTGELFF.

The rearrangement uses TRBV27 and TRBJ2-7; TCRdb picks TRBD1, but there is no DNA to check that call. CDR3 size: 13 residues. Germline CDR1 and CDR2: MNHEY and SMNVEV (reference sequence). CDR3 sequence reads: CASSPGPGNEQYF.

The V gene is TRBV6-5, the J gene TRBJ2-7. The length of the CDR3 is 14 residues. The germline gives CDR1 MNHEY, CDR2 SVGAGI. CDR3 residues: CASSTSGFTYEQYF.

This chain connects TRBV29-1 to TRBJ2-7. CDR1 and CDR2 (germline): SQVTM, ANQGSEA. The CDR3 runs 12 residues. The CDR3 reads CSVRTGSNEQYF.

Judged by frequency, this clonotype is medium-sized. The CDR3 is CASSHGQDGDTEAFF. The chain joins TRBV4-3 to TRBJ1-1; the D call from TCRdb, TRBD1, cannot be confirmed without DNA. Germline-derived CDR1 and CDR2 are LGHNA and YSLEER. The CDR3 has 15 amino acids.

The V call is TRBV29-1, the J call TRBJ2-3; TCRdb selects TRBD1, and the lack of DNA leaves this call unchecked. CDR1 is SQVTM, CDR2 ANQGSEA, per germline. CDR3 size: 15 residues. CDR3: CSVLVVDRFTDTQYF.

The chain recombines TRBV5-4 with TRBJ2-5; TCRdb gives TRBD2 as the D gene, but with no DNA this cannot be confirmed. The germline V gene has CDR1 SGHNT and CDR2 YYREEE (reference sequence). CDR3 length: 13 residues. The chain's CDR3 is CASSFRGGETQYF. Full variable domain (remainder filled in from reference TRBV5-4 and TRBJ2-5): ETGVTQSPTHLIKTRGQQVTLRCSSQSGHNTVSWYQQALGQGPQFIFQYYREEENGRGNFPPRFSGLQFPNYSSELNVNALELDDSALYLCASSFRGGETQYFGPGTRLLVL.

The V and J genes are TRBV6-5 and TRBJ2-7; TCRdb gives TRBD1 as the D gene, but with no DNA this cannot be confirmed. The CDR3 spans 15 residues. The germline V gene encodes CDR1 MNHEY and CDR2 SVGAGI. The CDR3 protein is CASSYFRGGGYEQYF.

V and J are TRBV29-1 and TRBJ2-5; the TCRdb D gene call, TRBD2, has no DNA to confirm it. CDR3 length: 15 amino acids. Germline V gene lookup returns CDR1 SQVTM and CDR2 ANQGSEA. The CDR3 is CSAMTSGGTQETQYF.

The chain couples TRBV29-1 to TRBJ2-7; TCRdb designates TRBD2, a call that cannot be tested without DNA. The CDR3 has 14 amino acids. The germline gives CDR1 SQVTM, CDR2 ANQGSEA. The CDR3 region is CSVEDQREGREQYF.

The J gene is TRBJ2-1, the V gene TRBV29-1; checking the TCRdb D call of TRBD1 is not possible without DNA. Germline V gene data show CDR1 as SQVTM and CDR2 as ANQGSEA. CDR3 length: 14 amino acids. The CDR3 loop reads CSVSTGGFSNEQFF.

Here the CDR3 reads CASSDIPYEQYF. This chain links TRBV25-1 with TRBJ2-7. Germline V CDR1 and CDR2: MGHDK, SYGVNS. The CDR3 runs to 12 residues.

The chain joins TRBV29-1 to TRBJ2-1; TCRdb lists TRBD2, though no DNA is available to test this call. CDR3 length: 16 amino acids. The germline gives CDR1 SQVTM, CDR2 ANQGSEA. The CDR3 spells CSVERGASGGYNEQFF.

V is TRBV9 and J is TRBJ2-3; TCRdb indicates TRBD2, and absent DNA this call remains unverified. Germline V lookup: CDR1 SGDLS, CDR2 YYNGEE. The CDR3 has 16 amino acids. The CDR3 sequence is CASSGSASGVTDTQYF.

The rearrangement uses TRBV7-6 and TRBJ2-1; TCRdb's assignment of TRBD2 cannot be checked, as there is no DNA. The CDR3 totals 13 residues. From germline, CDR1 is SGHVS and CDR2 FNYEAQ. CDR3 region: CASSFGSRDEQFF.

This chain joins TRBV2 and TRBJ2-7; TCRdb proposes TRBD1, but this gene call is untestable without DNA. Germline V gene lookup returns CDR1 SNHLY and CDR2 FYNNEI. The CDR3 runs to 12 residues. The CDR3: CASHGQGVEQYF.

J is TRBJ2-1 and V is TRBV7-8; TCRdb gives TRBD2 as the D gene, but with no DNA this cannot be confirmed. Germline V CDR1 and CDR2: SGHVS, FQNEAQ. The CDR3 consists of 14 residues. CDR3 protein: CASTTSGRVNEQFF.

The rearrangement joins TRBV15 to TRBJ1-4; the TCRdb D gene call, TRBD1, has no DNA to confirm it. Germline CDR1 is LNHNV and CDR2 is YYDKDF (reference sequence). The CDR3 totals 15 residues. This chain's CDR3 is CATSLGGQGSEKLFF.

This chain connects TRBV5-1 to TRBJ2-7; the D call from TCRdb, TRBD1, cannot be confirmed without DNA. Germline V CDR1 and CDR2: SGHRS, YFSETQ. The CDR3 runs 14 residues. The CDR3 protein is CASSSRDSPYEQYF.

J is TRBJ2-7 and V is TRBV7-9. This CDR3 is built from 12 residues. Germline CDR1 and CDR2: SEHNR and FQNEAQ (reference sequence). CDR3 amino acids: CASSLDNYEQYF. The variable domain in full, with the rest retrieved from reference TRBV7-9 and TRBJ2-7, is DTGVSQNPRHKITKRGQNVTFRCDPISEHNRLYWYRQTLGQGPEFLTYFQNEAQLEKSRLLSDRFSAERPKGSFSTLEIQRTEQGDSAMYLCASSLDNYEQYFGPGTRLTVT.

The CDR3 here is CASRDTGSAGELFF. V gene TRBV27 combines with J gene TRBJ2-2; without DNA, the TCRdb call of TRBD1 cannot be checked. The CDR3 spans 14 residues. From germline, CDR1 is MNHEY and CDR2 SMNVEV (reference sequence).

V usage is TRBV14 and J usage is TRBJ2-5. There are 14 residues in the CDR3. In germline, CDR1 is SGHDN, CDR2 FVKESK. This CDR3 is CASSQRLREETQYF.

J is TRBJ1-1 and V is TRBV4-3; no DNA is available, so the TRBD1 call from TCRdb remains unchecked. The CDR3 contains 14 residues. Germline V gene lookup returns CDR1 LGHNA and CDR2 YSLEER. CDR3 protein: CASSQDSRDTEAFF.

The J gene is TRBJ2-3, the V gene TRBV20-1; TCRdb's D call, TRBD1, is unchecked because there is no DNA. The CDR3 runs 14 residues. From germline, CDR1 is DFQATT and CDR2 SNEGSKA (reference sequence). CDR3 amino acids: CSARPGTGKDTQYF.

The chain links TRBV20-1 to TRBJ2-3; with no DNA, the TCRdb D assignment of TRBD1 cannot be verified. The V gene's germline CDR1 is DFQATT and CDR2 SNEGSKA (reference sequence). The CDR3 loop spans 19 amino acids. CDR3 in amino acids: CSARDETASDVKPGDTQYF.

The chain uses TRBV12-3 or TRBV12-4 and TRBJ1-5; TCRdb picks TRBD1, but there is no DNA to check that call. The CDR3 is made up of 13 amino acids. The CDR3 loop reads CASSLEGWQPQHF.

This rearrangement joins TRBV28 to TRBJ1-5; the D call from TCRdb, TRBD1, cannot be confirmed without DNA. This CDR3 is 14 amino acids long. Germline CDR1 and CDR2: MDHEN and SYDVKM. CDR3 residues: CASSLFRGRRPQHF. Using reference TRBV28 and TRBJ1-5 for the parts outside the CDR3, the full variable domain is DVKVTQSSRYLVKRTGEKVFLECVQDMDHENMFWYRQDPGLGLRLIYFSYDVKMKEKGDIPEGYSVSREKKERFSLILESASTNQTSMYLCASSLFRGRRPQHFGDGTRLSIL.